This T cell receptor beta chain was found in a study of shared clonotypes between healthy human individuals. Naive CD8 cells comprised CD45RO-negative, CCR7-positively selected cells, excluding terminally differentiated effector memory CD45RA+ cells. Libraries were prepared by immunoSEQ multiplex PCR; TCRdb keeps only in-frame clonotypes and omits some of them. The sample records about 2 million clones, 85% to 95% being singletons. This TCR came from a man between 18 and 29 years old in good health. Sample: naive CD8+ T cells sorted from blood.

CDR3 sequence (DNA): TGTGCCAGCAGTGACCTAGGGACAGCAAACTATGGCTACACCTTC. Its translation: CASSDLGTANYGYTF. The chain joins TRBV6-1 to TRBJ1-2; 7 bases match TRBD1. V was pared by 3 bases and J by 2 bases, with 6 bases of the junction left unmatched. In germline, CDR1 is MNHNS, CDR2 SASEGT. This CDR3 contains 15 residues.